What follows are 8 T cell receptor beta chains derived from one specimen sequenced in a study of T cell responses to AZD1222 COVID-19 vaccine (dated by TCRdb to 2020 to 2022). Interpreted using the paper, the time point label stands for: baseline before first vaccination. Receptor amplification or capture employed the immunoSEQ multiplex PCR assay. This is the immuneACCESS table as TCRdb keeps it, with only in-frame sequences that have V and J called. A part of the clones is gone; compared with another copy, unresolved V genes explain less than half, and the rest is unexplained. The sample table records about 180,000 clones; 80% to 90% of these occur just once. 6.9% of the sample is held by the ten biggest clonotypes. Here the sequenced sample was peripheral blood, taken on day 0 of AZD1222 vaccination. Source of these receptors: an adult in good health.

The CDR3 DNA sequence: TGCGCCAGCAGCGGCGGGACAGGGGGCTACAAACTGTTTTTT. It translates to CASSGGTGGYKLFF. The chain carries TRBV5-1 and TRBJ1-4; the match to TRBD1 covers 12 bases. The V segment lost 4 bases and the J segment 11 bases; nucleotides outside the gene matches: 6. Germline CDR1 is SGHRS and CDR2 is YFSETQ. The CDR3 contains 14 residues.

The chain carries TRBV5-6 and TRBJ1-4, with 8 bases fitting TRBD1. V lost 4 bases to trimming and J lost 5 bases; unmatched junction nucleotides: 1. The CDR3 has 13 residues. Germline assignment: CDR1 SGHDT and CDR2 YYEEEE. The CDR3 spells CASSRDRNEKLFF. DNA of the CDR3: TGTGCCAGCAGCAGGGACAGGAATGAAAAACTGTTTTTT.

The chain recombines TRBV12-3 or TRBV12-4 with TRBJ1-2; unclear D gene. Trimming removed 6 bases from V and 4 bases from J, with 9 bases in between. This CDR3 has 12 residues. The CDR3 sequence: CASSKDGYGYTF. CDR3 DNA sequence: TGTGCCAGCAGCAAGGACGGCTATGGCTACACCTTC.

This clone was picked up one time. The rearrangement uses TRBV12-3 or TRBV12-4 and TRBJ1-1, with D unclear. V lost 1 base to trimming and J lost 0 bases, with 0 bases between them. This CDR3 is built from 12 residues. In nucleotides, the CDR3 is TGTGCCAGCAGTTTAGTGAACACTGAAGCTTTCTTT. Translated, it gives CASSLVNTEAFF.

The rearrangement links TRBV29-1 to TRBJ2-1; TRBD2 aligns across 8 bases. The germline V gene has CDR1 SQVTM and CDR2 ANQGSEA. The CDR3 consists of 15 residues. With 0 bases clipped from V and 7 bases from J, the junction kept 8 bases outside the gene matches. CDR3 region: CSVEDPRGGRNEQFF. The CDR3 nucleotides are TGCAGCGTTGAAGATCCCCGGGGGGGTAGAAATGAGCAGTTCTTC.

The chain combines TRBV28 with TRBJ1-1, with D perhaps matching TRBD1 (6 bases). V dropped 10 bases and J dropped 5 bases, with 17 bases sitting between them. The CDR3 extends over 13 amino acids. Germline values: CDR1 MDHEN, CDR2 SYDVKM. This chain's CDR3 is CANSNQDSTEAFF. CDR3 sequence (DNA): TGTGCCAATTCCAATCAGGACAGTACTGAAGCTTTCTTT.

CDR3 sequence: CASRHRTGGDQPQHF. The CDR3 DNA reads TGTGCCAGCAGGCATAGGACAGGGGGCGATCAGCCCCAGCATTTT. The V gene is TRBV6-6, the J gene TRBJ1-5; 11 bases align to TRBD1. V was pared by 6 bases and J by 5 bases, with 6 bases of the junction left unmatched. The CDR3 extends over 15 amino acids. Germline CDR1 MNHNY, CDR2 SVGAGI (reference sequence).

About this clone: The same CDR3 is also encoded by other DNA sequences in this sample. The chain has TRBV5-6 and TRBJ2-2; tentatively, D is TRBD1 (5 bases). Germline CDR1 SGHDT, CDR2 YYEEEE. The CDR3 sequence is 14 residues long. Trimming shortened V by 1 base and J by 2 bases, and 6 bases separated the two germline ends. DNA for the CDR3: TGTGCCAGCAGCTTGAGGGGTAACACCGGGGAGCTGTTTTTT. It is translated as CASSLRGNTGELFF. The whole variable domain, filled in from reference TRBV5-6 and TRBJ2-2, reads DAGVTQSPTHLIKTRGQQVTLRCSPKSGHDTVSWYQQALGQGPQFIFQYYEEEERQRGNFPDRFSGHQFPNYSSELNVNALLLGDSALYLCASSLRGNTGELFFGEGSRLTVL.